These T cell receptor beta chains were read from a single sample in a study of blood T cell repertoires in COVID-19. Clones were read by immunoSEQ multiplex PCR, and TCRdb kept only the in-frame ones, dropping some. The table records roughly 400,000 clones, roughly nine tenths of them present only once. Material: PBMCs or T cells enriched from blood (not recorded which). The receptors were gathered from a man aged 25-45 years who had recovered from COVID-19. CDR3s include the opening cysteine and the closing phenylalanine or tryptophan. Each record gives: J gene, V gene, D gene, clone size, CDR3 protein, CDR3 DNA. The D gene is left open where the match is weak. Rows give clone size only sometimes, using once, few, many, or a class for an expanded clone.

>TRBJ1-3|TRBV6-6|TRBD1|NA
CASSKGGNSGNTIYF
TGTGCCAGCAGCAAAGGGGGCAACTCTGGAAACACCATATATTTT
>TRBJ2-7|TRBV3-1/TRBV3-2|TRBD1|NA
CASSLYTGGSSYEQYF
TGTGCCAGCAGCCTTTATACAGGGGGGAGCTCCTACGAGCAGTACTTC
>TRBJ2-7|TRBV30|TRBD2|NA
CAWRWPRGLADEQYF
TGTGCCTGGAGGTGGCCAAGGGGACTAGCAGACGAGCAGTACTTC
>TRBJ1-1|TRBV5-6|NA|many
CASSPEAVNTEAFF
TGTGCCAGCAGCCCGGAGGCAGTTAACACTGAAGCTTTCTTT
>TRBJ2-7|TRBV6-2/TRBV6-3|NA|NA
CASSYSGRTYEQYF
TGTGCCAGCAGTTACTCTGGCAGGACCTACGAGCAGTACTTC
>TRBJ2-5|TRBV2|NA|NA
CANRVRGIQETQYF
TGTGCCAACCGGGTCCGGGGGATCCAAGAGACCCAGTACTTC
>TRBJ1-5|TRBV24-1|TRBD1|NA
CATSDDRDYQPQHF
TGTGCCACCAGTGATGACAGGGACTATCAGCCCCAGCATTTT
>TRBJ2-7|TRBV18|NA|once
CASSPPSGAYEQYF
TGTGCCAGCTCACCACCGTCGGGGGCCTACGAGCAGTACTTC
>TRBJ1-1|TRBV30|NA|NA
CAWSAEIGFNTEAFF
TGTGCCTGGAGTGCCGAAATCGGGTTTAACACTGAAGCTTTCTTT
>TRBJ2-3|TRBV9|TRBD1|NA
CASSVGDSASTDTQYF
TGTGCCAGCAGCGTAGGGGACAGTGCTAGCACAGATACGCAGTATTTT
>TRBJ1-2|TRBV2|TRBD1|NA
CASSRDSNYGYTF
TGTGCCAGCAGTCGGGACAGTAACTATGGCTACACCTTC
>TRBJ1-6|TRBV12-5|TRBD1|NA
CASGAWDRGNSPLHF
TGTGCTAGTGGTGCGTGGGACAGGGGAAATTCACCCCTCCACTTT
>TRBJ1-1|TRBV6-1|NA|NA
CASREGGPFANTEAFF
TGTGCCAGCAGGGAAGGCGGCCCCTTTGCAAACACTGAAGCTTTCTTT
>TRBJ2-5|TRBV11-2|NA|NA
CASSFASQETQYF
TGTGCCAGCAGCTTTGCCAGCCAAGAGACCCAGTACTTC
>TRBJ2-3|TRBV28|NA|once
CASSTGTDTQYF
TGTGCCAGCAGCACAGGGACCGATACGCAGTATTTT
>TRBJ2-2|TRBV6-1|NA|NA
CASSARRGLVGTGELFF
TGTGCCAGCAGTGCCCGAAGAGGTCTAGTGGGCACCGGGGAGCTGTTTTTT
>TRBJ2-2|TRBV5-4|NA|NA
CASSLNTGELFF
TGTGCCAGCAGCCTTAACACCGGGGAGCTGTTTTTT
>TRBJ2-7|TRBV10-1|TRBD2|NA
CASSPGTSGSYEQYF
TGCGCCAGCAGTCCCGGGACTAGCGGGAGCTACGAGCAGTACTTC
>TRBJ2-1|TRBV18|NA|NA
CASSPYGTSLYNEQFF
TGTGCCAGCTCACCCTACGGGACAAGCTTATACAATGAGCAGTTCTTC
>TRBJ2-5|TRBV7-2|TRBD2|NA
CASSLRLAGQETQYF
TGTGCCAGCAGCTTAAGACTAGCGGGCCAAGAGACCCAGTACTTC
>TRBJ1-6|TRBV18|NA|NA
CASSSTHLASNSPLHF
TGTGCCAGCTCATCTACCCACCTCGCAAGTAATTCACCCCTCCACTTT
>TRBJ2-6|TRBV3-1/TRBV3-2|NA|NA
CASSQDQSSGFGANVLTF
TGTGCCAGCAGCCAAGATCAAAGTTCGGGTTTTGGGGCCAACGTCCTGACTTTC
>TRBJ2-3|TRBV29-1|NA|NA
CSVDKGISTDTQYF
TGCAGCGTTGACAAGGGGATCAGCACAGATACGCAGTATTTT
>TRBJ2-3|TRBV11-3|NA|NA
CASSRGAATDTQYF
TGTGCCAGCAGTCGCGGCGCAGCCACAGATACGCAGTATTTT
>TRBJ1-6|TRBV11-2|NA|NA
CASRGSSYNSPLHF
TGTGCCAGCCGAGGGAGCTCCTATAATTCACCCCTCCACTTT
>TRBJ1-5|TRBV6-1|NA|NA
CASSEIFGGLYQPQHF
TGTGCCAGCAGTGAAATCTTCGGGGGTTTGTATCAGCCCCAGCATTTT
>TRBJ2-7|TRBV3-1/TRBV3-2|TRBD2|NA
CASSRLLAPGYEQYF
TGTGCCAGCAGCCGACTACTAGCGCCAGGCTACGAGCAGTACTTC
>TRBJ2-5|TRBV19|NA|NA
CASKTQGGDSGFQYF
TGTGCCAGTAAAACTCAGGGGGGAGATTCTGGGTTCCAGTACTTC
>TRBJ1-2|TRBV6-5|NA|NA
CASSQVPYGYTF
TGTGCCAGCAGCCAGGTGCCCTATGGCTACACCTTC
>TRBJ2-7|TRBV5-1|TRBD2|NA
CASSLAPREPYEQYF
TGCGCCAGCAGCTTGGCCCCGCGGGAGCCCTACGAGCAGTACTTC
>TRBJ2-1|TRBV7-3|NA|NA
CASSQGSYNEQFF
TGTGCCAGCAGCCAGGGTTCCTACAATGAGCAGTTCTTC
>TRBJ1-5|TRBV12-3/TRBV12-4|TRBD1|NA
CASSRGQGRPQHF
TGTGCCAGCAGTCGAGGACAGGGAAGGCCCCAGCATTTT